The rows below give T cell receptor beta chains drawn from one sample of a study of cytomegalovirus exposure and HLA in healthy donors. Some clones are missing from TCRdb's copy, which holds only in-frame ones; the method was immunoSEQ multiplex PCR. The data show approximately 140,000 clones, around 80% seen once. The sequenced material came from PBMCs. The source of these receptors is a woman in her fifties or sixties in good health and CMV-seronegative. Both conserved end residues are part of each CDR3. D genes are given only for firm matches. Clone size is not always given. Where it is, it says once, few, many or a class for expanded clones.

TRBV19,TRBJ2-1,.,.,TGTGCCAGTAGTATAGTCTACGGGAGAGGGAATGAGCAGTTCTTC,CASSIVYGRGNEQFF
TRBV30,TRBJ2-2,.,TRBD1,TGTGCCTGGATGGCAGGGGGCGTCACCGGGGAGCTGTTTTTT,CAWMAGGVTGELFF
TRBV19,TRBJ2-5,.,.,TGTGCCAGTAGTATGGGACTCCTGGATACCATCCAAGAGACCCAGTACTTC,CASSMGLLDTIQETQYF
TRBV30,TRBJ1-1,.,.,TGTGCCTGGAGGCAGAGGACAAACACTGAAGCTTTCTTT,CAWRQRTNTEAFF
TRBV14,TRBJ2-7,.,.,TGTGCCAGCAGCCAAGCATGGGAGGAGCAGTACTTC,CASSQAWEEQYF
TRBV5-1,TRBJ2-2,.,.,TGCGCCAGCAGCTTGGAAGGACAGCTTAACACCGGGGAGCTGTTTTTT,CASSLEGQLNTGELFF
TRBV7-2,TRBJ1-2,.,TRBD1,TGTGCCAGCAGCTTACGACAGGGGGGTAACTATGGCTACACCTTC,CASSLRQGGNYGYTF
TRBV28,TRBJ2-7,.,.,TGTGCCAGCAGTTTAGGTGGAGGAGGTGAGCAGTACTTC,CASSLGGGGEQYF
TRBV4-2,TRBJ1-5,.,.,TGTGCCAGCAGCCAAGATCATAGGAGAGGGCAGGTTAATCAGCCCCAGCATTTT,CASSQDHRRGQVNQPQHF
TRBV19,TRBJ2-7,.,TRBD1,TGTGCCAGTAGGAAAAGGACAGGTCTGTACGAGCAGTACTTC,CASRKRTGLYEQYF
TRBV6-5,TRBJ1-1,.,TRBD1,TGTGCCAGCAGTAAAGACAGGGTGGTCATTGAAGCTTTCTTT,CASSKDRVVIEAFF
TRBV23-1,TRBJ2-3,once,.,TGCGCCAGCAGTCACTCCCGAGCAGATACGCAGTATTTT,CASSHSRADTQYF
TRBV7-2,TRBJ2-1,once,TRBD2,TGTGCCAGCAGCTTAGCTGGGGCTAGCGGGAGGTGGGGCCATGAGCAGTTCTTC,CASSLAGASGRWGHEQFF
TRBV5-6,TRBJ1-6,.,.,TGTGCCAGCAGCTTGGTTGGGGGGGCTAATTCACCCCTCCACTTT,CASSLVGGANSPLHF
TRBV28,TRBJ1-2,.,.,TGTGCCAGCAGTTTGGCAGGGCTTGGCTACACCTTC,CASSLAGLGYTF
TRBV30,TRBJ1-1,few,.,TGTGCCTGGAGGGGGAGGGGGAACACTGAAGCTTTCTTT,CAWRGRGNTEAFF
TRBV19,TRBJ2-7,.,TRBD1,TGTGCCAGTAGTACCCCTCGGGACAGCTCCTACGAGCAGTACTTC,CASSTPRDSSYEQYF
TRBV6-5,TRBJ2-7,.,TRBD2,TGTGCCAGCAGCCGAGGGACTAGATGGACCTACGAGCAGTACTTC,CASSRGTRWTYEQYF